This T cell receptor (beta chain) was recovered during a study of cytomegalovirus exposure and HLA in healthy donors. Study-wide points: The CMV antigen specificity of three CMV-associated chains was confirmed through in vitro analysis.

Only a few counts were recorded for this clone. Its antigen is currently unknown. This sample also contains other DNA sequences that code for the same CDR3. The PCR used 60 Vbeta and 13 Jbeta primers. Assay used: immunoSEQ multiplex PCR; TCRdb lists only in-frame clones, some missing. This table holds roughly 180,000 clones, over 70% found once. Germline-derived CDR1 and CDR2 are SGHRS and YFSETQ. Trimming stripped 3 bases from V and 2 bases from J, with 5 bases between. The CDR3 loop spans 12 amino acids. This TCR derives from a male donor in good health and CMV-seronegative. The material sequenced was PBMCs. The chain carries TRBV5-1 and TRBJ2-5, with no clear D. This CDR3 is CASSSPQETQYF. The CDR3 region has the DNA TGCGCCAGCAGCTCCCCTCAAGAGACCCAGTACTTC.